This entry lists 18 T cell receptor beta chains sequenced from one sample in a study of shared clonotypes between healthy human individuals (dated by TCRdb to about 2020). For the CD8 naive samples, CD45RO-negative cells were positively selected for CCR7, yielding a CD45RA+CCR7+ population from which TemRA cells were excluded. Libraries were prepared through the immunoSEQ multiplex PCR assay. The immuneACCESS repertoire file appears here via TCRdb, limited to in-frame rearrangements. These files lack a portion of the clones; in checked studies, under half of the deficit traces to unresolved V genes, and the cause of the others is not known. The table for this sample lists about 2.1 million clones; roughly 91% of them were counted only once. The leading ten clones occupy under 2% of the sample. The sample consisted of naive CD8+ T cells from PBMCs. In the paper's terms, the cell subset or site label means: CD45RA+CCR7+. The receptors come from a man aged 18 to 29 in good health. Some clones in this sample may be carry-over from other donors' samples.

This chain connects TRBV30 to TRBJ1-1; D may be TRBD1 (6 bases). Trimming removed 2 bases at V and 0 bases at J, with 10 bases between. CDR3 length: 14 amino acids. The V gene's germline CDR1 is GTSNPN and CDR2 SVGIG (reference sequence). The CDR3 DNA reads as TGTGCCTGGAGTCGCGGACAGTTGAACACTGAAGCTTTCTTT. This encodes CAWSRGQLNTEAFF.

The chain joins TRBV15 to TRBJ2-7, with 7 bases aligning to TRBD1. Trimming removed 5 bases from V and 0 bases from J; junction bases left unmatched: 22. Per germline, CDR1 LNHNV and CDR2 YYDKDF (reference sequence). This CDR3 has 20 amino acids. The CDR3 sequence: CATSLTWGRDSTLPSYEQYF. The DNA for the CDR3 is TGTGCCACCAGCTTAACCTGGGGCCGGGACAGTACTTTACCCTCCTACGAGCAGTACTTC.

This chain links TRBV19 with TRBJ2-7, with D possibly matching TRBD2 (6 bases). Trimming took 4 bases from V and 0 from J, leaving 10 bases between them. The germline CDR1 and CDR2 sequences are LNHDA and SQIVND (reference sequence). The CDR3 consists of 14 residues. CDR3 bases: TGTGCCAGTAGTAGCGGGATGAGCTCCTACGAGCAGTACTTC. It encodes CASSSGMSSYEQYF.

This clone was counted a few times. The CDR3: CASSFSGGAAFF. CDR3 DNA: TGTGCCAGCAGTTTTTCAGGAGGGGCCGCTTTCTTT. This sequence joins TRBV28 and TRBJ1-1; perhaps TRBD1 as D (5 bases). Trimming took 3 bases from V and 11 from J, leaving 13 bases between them. CDR3 length: 12 amino acids. Germline V gene lookup returns CDR1 MDHEN and CDR2 SYDVKM.

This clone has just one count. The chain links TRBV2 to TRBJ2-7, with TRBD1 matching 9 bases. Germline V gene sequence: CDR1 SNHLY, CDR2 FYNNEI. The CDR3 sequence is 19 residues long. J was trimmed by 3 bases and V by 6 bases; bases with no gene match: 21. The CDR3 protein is CASRPSTGGVGLRRYEQYF. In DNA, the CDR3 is TGTGCCAGCAGGCCTAGTACAGGGGGCGTCGGTCTCCGACGCTACGAGCAGTACTTC.

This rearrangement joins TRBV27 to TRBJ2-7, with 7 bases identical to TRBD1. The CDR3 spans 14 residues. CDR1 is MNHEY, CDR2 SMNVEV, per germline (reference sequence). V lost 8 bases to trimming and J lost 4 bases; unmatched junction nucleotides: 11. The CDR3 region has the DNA TGTGCCAGCGGAACAGGGGTAACCTCTTACGAGCAGTACTTC. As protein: CASGTGVTSYEQYF.

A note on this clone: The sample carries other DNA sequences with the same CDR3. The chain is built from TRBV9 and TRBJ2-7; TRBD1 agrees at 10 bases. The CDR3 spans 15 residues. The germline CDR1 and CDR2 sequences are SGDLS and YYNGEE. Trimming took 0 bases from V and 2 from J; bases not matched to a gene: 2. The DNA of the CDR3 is TGTGCCAGCAGCGTAGGACAGGGGGCACCCTACGAGCAGTACTTC. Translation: CASSVGQGAPYEQYF.

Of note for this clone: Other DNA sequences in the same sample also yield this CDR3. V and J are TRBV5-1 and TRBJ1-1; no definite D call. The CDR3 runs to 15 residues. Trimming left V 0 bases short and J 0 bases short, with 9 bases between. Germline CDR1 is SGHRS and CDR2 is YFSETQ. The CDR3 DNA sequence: TGCGCCAGCAGCTTGGGTCAGGCTATGAACACTGAAGCTTTCTTT. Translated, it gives CASSLGQAMNTEAFF.

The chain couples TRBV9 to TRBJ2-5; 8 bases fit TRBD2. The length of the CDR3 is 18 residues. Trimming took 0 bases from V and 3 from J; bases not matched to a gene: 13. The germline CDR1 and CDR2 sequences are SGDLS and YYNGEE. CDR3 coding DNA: TGTGCCAGCAGCGTAGACCCAGCGGGAGACGGGGTGGAAGAGACCCAGTACTTC. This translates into CASSVDPAGDGVEETQYF. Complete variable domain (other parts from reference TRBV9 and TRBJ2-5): DSGVTQTPKHLITATGQRVTLRCSPRSGDLSVYWYQQSLDQGLQFLIQYYNGEERAKGNILERFSAQQFPDLHSELNLSSLELGDSALYFCASSVDPAGDGVEETQYFGPGTRLLVL.

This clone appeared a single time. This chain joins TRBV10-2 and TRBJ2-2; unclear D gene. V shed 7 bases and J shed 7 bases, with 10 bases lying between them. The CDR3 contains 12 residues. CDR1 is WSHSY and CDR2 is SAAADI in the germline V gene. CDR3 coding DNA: TGCGCCAGCAAGGCAGGAATCGGGGAGCTGTTTTTT. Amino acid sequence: CASKAGIGELFF.

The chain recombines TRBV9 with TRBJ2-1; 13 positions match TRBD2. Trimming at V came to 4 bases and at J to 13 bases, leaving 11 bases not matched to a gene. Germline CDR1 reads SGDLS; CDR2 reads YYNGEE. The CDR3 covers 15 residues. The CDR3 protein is CASSSAGTSGNRQFF. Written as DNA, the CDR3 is TGTGCCAGCAGCTCCGCCGGGACTAGCGGGAATAGACAGTTCTTC.

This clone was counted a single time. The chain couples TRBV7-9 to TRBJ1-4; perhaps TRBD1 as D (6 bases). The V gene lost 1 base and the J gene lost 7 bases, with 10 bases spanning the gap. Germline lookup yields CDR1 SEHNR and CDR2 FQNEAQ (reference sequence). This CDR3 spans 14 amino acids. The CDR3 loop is CASSLGGAVEKLFF. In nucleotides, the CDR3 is TGTGCCAGCAGCTTAGGGGGGGCCGTTGAAAAACTGTTTTTT. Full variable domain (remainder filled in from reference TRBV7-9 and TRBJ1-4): DTGVSQNPRHKITKRGQNVTFRCDPISEHNRLYWYRQTLGQGPEFLTYFQNEAQLEKSRLLSDRFSAERPKGSFSTLEIQRTEQGDSAMYLCASSLGGAVEKLFFGSGTQLSVL.

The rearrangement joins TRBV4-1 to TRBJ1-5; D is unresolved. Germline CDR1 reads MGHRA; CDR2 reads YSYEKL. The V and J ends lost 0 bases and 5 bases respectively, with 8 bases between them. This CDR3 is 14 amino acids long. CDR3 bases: TGCGCCAGCAGCCAAGAACAGCCTGATCAGCCCCAGCATTTT. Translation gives CASSQEQPDQPQHF.

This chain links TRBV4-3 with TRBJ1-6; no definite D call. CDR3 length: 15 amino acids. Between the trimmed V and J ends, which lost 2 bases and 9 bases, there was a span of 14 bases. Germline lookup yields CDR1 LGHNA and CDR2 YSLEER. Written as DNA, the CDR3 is TGCGCCAGCAGCCAAAGTCTTCACCGGGGTTCACCCCTCCACTTT. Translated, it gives CASSQSLHRGSPLHF.

CDR3 loop: CASSLALYSGEAFF. The DNA for the CDR3 is TGTGCCAGCAGCTTGGCCCTGTATTCGGGTGAAGCTTTCTTT. This sequence joins TRBV5-4 and TRBJ1-1; D ambiguous. In germline, CDR1 is SGHNT, CDR2 YYREEE (reference sequence). V dropped 0 bases and J dropped 7 bases, with 13 bases sitting between them. The CDR3 spans 14 residues.

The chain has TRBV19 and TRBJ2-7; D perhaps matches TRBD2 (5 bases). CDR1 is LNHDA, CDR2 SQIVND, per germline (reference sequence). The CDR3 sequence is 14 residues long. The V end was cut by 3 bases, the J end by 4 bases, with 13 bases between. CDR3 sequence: CASSILGGLYEQYF. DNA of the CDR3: TGTGCCAGTAGTATTTTAGGAGGACTTTACGAGCAGTACTTC.

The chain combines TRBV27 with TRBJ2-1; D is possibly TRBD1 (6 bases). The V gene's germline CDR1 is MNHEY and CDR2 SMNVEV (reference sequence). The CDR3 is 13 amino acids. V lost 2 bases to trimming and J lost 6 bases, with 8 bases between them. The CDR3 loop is CASSLTGINEQFF. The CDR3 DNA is TGTGCCAGCAGTTTAACAGGGATCAATGAGCAGTTCTTC.

The CDR3 protein is CASSLLAGIEQFF. CDR3 DNA sequence: TGCGCCAGCAGCTTGCTAGCGGGAATTGAGCAGTTCTTC. The rearrangement joins TRBV5-1 to TRBJ2-1; 9 bases agree with TRBD2. CDR3 size: 13 residues. J was trimmed by 9 bases and V by 1 base; bases with no gene match: 2. CDR1 is SGHRS, CDR2 YFSETQ, per germline.